Presented here are 7 T cell receptor beta chains from one specimen sequenced in a study of control samples from healthy donors and cancer patients. Some clones are missing from TCRdb's copy, which holds only in-frame ones; the method was immunoSEQ multiplex PCR. The data contain roughly 400,000 clones, over 75% of them singletons. Material for sequencing was PBMCs. Source of these receptors: a man aged 40-50 years with head and neck cancer.

The V call is TRBV28, the J call TRBJ2-1, with a tentative D call TRBD2 (7 bases). The V end was cut by 6 bases, the J end by 4 bases, with 16 bases between. This CDR3 comprises 15 residues. Germline CDR1 is MDHEN and CDR2 is SYDVKM. CDR3 bases: TGTGCCAGCAGCCCCCCTAGGGGGGGGTACAATGAGCAGTTCTTC. This gives the protein CASSPPRGGYNEQFF.

A single count supports this clone. Relative to the germline gene, one junction end is altered; a read error may explain this. The chain combines TRBV30 with TRBJ2-1; unclear D gene. This CDR3 region has 16 residues. The germline V gene has CDR1 GTSNPN and CDR2 SVGIG (reference sequence). The chain's CDR3 is CARSAPGSSAMDEQFF. The CDR3 nucleotides are TGTGCCCGGAGCGCACCCGGCTCTTCTGCAATGGATGAGCAGTTCTTC.

The chain is built from TRBV15 and TRBJ2-5; 11 bases fit TRBD2. The germline V gene encodes CDR1 LNHNV and CDR2 YYDKDF (reference sequence). The CDR3 is made up of 17 amino acids. After removal of 0 bases from V and 2 bases from J, the junction contained 5 bases not matched to a gene. In nucleotides, the CDR3 is TGTGCCACCAGCAGAGATGGGCCTAGCGGGGGGCAAGAGACCCAGTACTTC. This sequence encodes CATSRDGPSGGQETQYF.

The rearrangement uses TRBV5-6 and TRBJ1-5; D is unclear. V was cut by 4 bases and J by 2 bases, with 13 bases left in between. The CDR3 runs 15 residues. Looked up from germline, CDR1 is SGHDT and CDR2 is YYEEEE. The CDR3 sequence is CASSIRRYGNQPQHF. CDR3 nucleotides: TGTGCCAGCAGCATCCGAAGGTACGGCAATCAGCCCCAGCATTTT.

This chain connects TRBV9 to TRBJ1-1; tentative D call: TRBD1 (5 bases). From germline, CDR1 is SGDLS and CDR2 YYNGEE. This CDR3 comprises 14 residues. V was shortened by 0 bases and J by 5 bases, with 11 bases between the two germline ends. The CDR3 nucleotides are TGTGCCAGCAGCGTAGAAGGGGTGGGAACTGAAGCTTTCTTT. It encodes CASSVEGVGTEAFF.

The chain combines TRBV28 with TRBJ2-7; D may be TRBD2 (5 bases). The CDR3 is made up of 12 amino acids. Trimming took 6 bases from V and 1 from J, leaving 7 bases between them. Germline V CDR1 and CDR2: MDHEN, SYDVKM. The CDR3 region has the DNA TGTGCCAGCAGAACGGGGTCCTACGAGCAGTACTTC. Translated, it gives CASRTGSYEQYF.

The chain joins TRBV6-6 to TRBJ1-2, with TRBD1 matching 7 bases. The CDR3 extends over 15 amino acids. The germline V gene encodes CDR1 MNHNY and CDR2 SVGAGI (reference sequence). Trimming cost V 3 bases and J 6 bases; bases outside gene matches: 10. CDR3 region: CASSYGATGPHGYTF. In DNA form, the CDR3 reads TGTGCCAGCAGTTATGGGGCGACAGGGCCCCATGGCTACACCTTC.